The next 17 T cell receptor beta chains were all read from a single sample in a study of CD8+CD57+ T cells in acquired aplastic anemia. It was genomic DNA that served as the template for profiling TCR beta VDJ and CDR3. From the reads, TCRdb called clonotypes with MiXCR, one entry per CDR3 protein. This sample has 450,000 to 600,000 distinct CDR3 sequences, with around 33% found just once. The authors sequenced patients whose flow cytometry had shown CD8+CD57+ cell expansion. The sequenced material came from sorted CD4+, CD8+, or CD8+CD57+ T cells (not recorded which) from PBMCs. Source of these receptors: a human donor with aplastic anemia.

The chain recombines TRBV9 with TRBJ2-2; D gene ambiguous. CDR1 is SGDLS, CDR2 YYNGEE, per germline. This CDR3 is built from 16 residues. The V end lost 0 bases, the J end lost 1 base, and 10 bases lay between the germline ends. The CDR3 bases are TGTGCCAGCAGCGTAGAGGCAGGAATGAACACCGGGGAGCTGTTTTTT. It encodes CASSVEAGMNTGELFF.

As regards this clonotype: At one of its ends the junction is not consistent with the germline gene, which may arise from a read error. The chain links TRBV12-3 or TRBV12-4 to TRBJ2-7; 12 bases line up with TRBD1. The CDR3 spans 12 residues. The CDR3 here is CASSVRDRGLHF. CDR3 sequence (DNA): TGTGCCAGCAGCGTCCGGGACAGGGGGCTGCACTTC.

This clonotype was detected ten times or more. The rearrangement joins TRBV29-1 to TRBJ2-2, with D possibly matching TRBD1 (5 bases). The V and J ends lost 6 bases and 1 base respectively, with 15 bases between them. Germline loops: CDR1 SQVTM, CDR2 ANQGSEA. The CDR3 covers 15 residues. The DNA for the CDR3 is TGCAGCGTCCCCCGTACAGGAAGGAACACCGGGGAGCTGTTTTTT. This translates into CSVPRTGRNTGELFF.

This chain links TRBV25-1 with TRBJ1-6, with TRBD1 as a possible D gene (6 bases). Deletions cut 7 bases from V and 6 bases from J, with 22 bases between. The CDR3 has 17 residues. Germline V gene sequence: CDR1 MGHDK, CDR2 SYGVNS. This CDR3 is CASTRSGGAYINSPLHF. The DNA of the CDR3 is TGTGCCAGCACCCGAAGTGGGGGGGCTTATATTAATTCACCCCTCCACTTT.

This chain uses TRBV11-1 with TRBJ1-4, with D tentatively TRBD1 (6 bases). The V gene's germline CDR1 is SGHAT and CDR2 FQDESV (reference sequence). CDR3 length: 18 amino acids. Trimming cost V 4 bases and J 0 bases, with 18 bases left between them. CDR3 amino acids: CASSSRQAHRATNEKLFF. CDR3 nucleotides: TGTGCCAGCAGCTCCCGACAGGCTCATCGAGCAACTAATGAAAAACTGTTTTTT.

In this sample, this clonotype turned up a few times. The genes are TRBV2 and TRBJ2-1, with D possibly being TRBD1 or TRBD2 (7 bases each). CDR3 size: 13 residues. Trimming pared 4 bases from V and 8 bases from J, leaving 12 bases between. Germline V lookup: CDR1 SNHLY, CDR2 FYNNEI. The CDR3 DNA is TGTGCCAGCAGTGGGTCAGGGGGGGATGAGCAGTTCTTC. Its translation: CASSGSGGDEQFF.

The chain joins TRBV10-3 to TRBJ1-2, with TRBD1 matching 10 bases. The CDR3 has 15 amino acids. The V segment lost 5 bases and the J segment 5 bases; nucleotides outside the gene matches: 8. In germline, CDR1 is ENHRY, CDR2 SYGVKD. CDR3 residues: CAISKRQGAGYGYTF. CDR3 nucleotides: TGTGCCATCAGTAAACGACAGGGGGCGGGTTATGGCTACACCTTC.

J is TRBJ2-3 and V is TRBV6-1; a possible D gene is TRBD1 (5 bases). The CDR3 is 13 amino acids. The germline CDR1 and CDR2 sequences are MNHNS and SASEGT. Trimming took off 6 bases at V and 5 bases at J, with 12 bases between the two ends. For the CDR3, the DNA is TGTGCCAGCAGCCGGACACTTGGAGATACGCAGTATTTT. Protein product: CASSRTLGDTQYF.

The rearrangement joins TRBV20-1 to TRBJ2-3, with D tentatively TRBD2 (7 bases). Germline-derived CDR1 and CDR2 are DFQATT and SNEGSKA (reference sequence). V was clipped by 3 bases and J by 6 bases, with 10 bases between them. The CDR3 contains 12 residues. CDR3 nucleotides: TGCAGTGCTAGCCGGGGGGCCGATACGCAGTATTTT. Translating gives CSASRGADTQYF.

CDR3 in amino acids: CASSLETGGLAGFGEQFF. Here the CDR3 DNA reads TGTGCCAGCAGCTTAGAAACAGGGGGACTAGCGGGGTTCGGTGAGCAGTTCTTC. The chain uses TRBV11-1 and TRBJ2-7, with 13 bases identical to TRBD2. The J call is in doubt because the DNA end fits TRBJ2-1 better. The CDR3 sequence is 18 residues long. Germline CDR1 reads SGHAT; CDR2 reads FQDESV (reference sequence).

This clonotype was seen more than once but under ten times. The rearrangement links TRBV3-1 to TRBJ1-2, with D tentatively TRBD1 (5 bases). The CDR3 sequence is 13 residues long. Germline values: CDR1 LGHDT, CDR2 YNNKEL (reference sequence). Trimming shortened V by 2 bases and J by 5 bases, and 9 bases separated the two germline ends. The CDR3 region has the DNA TGTGCCAGCAGCCAAAGGGGAGCTTATGGCTACACCTTC. It is translated as CASSQRGAYGYTF.

This rearrangement joins TRBV5-1 to TRBJ2-1; 7 bases line up with TRBD2. Per the germline V gene, CDR1 is SGHRS and CDR2 is YFSETQ. There are 16 residues in the CDR3. With 0 bases clipped from V and 2 bases from J, the junction kept 5 bases outside the gene matches. The CDR3 region is CASSLEASGPYNEQFF. The CDR3 DNA follows: TGCGCCAGCAGCTTGGAGGCTAGCGGTCCCTACAATGAGCAGTTCTTC.

There are many counts of this clonotype. V and J are TRBV7-2 and TRBJ2-5; a weak D match, TRBD2 (5 bases). Germline V gene lookup returns CDR1 SGHTA and CDR2 FQGNSA. V lost 1 base to trimming and J lost 2 bases, with 11 bases between them. CDR3 length: 15 amino acids. CDR3 in amino acids: CASSLGRAIQETQYF. Here the CDR3 DNA reads TGTGCCAGCAGCTTAGGGCGGGCGATACAAGAGACCCAGTACTTC.

For the CDR3, the DNA is TGTGCCAGCAGCTTAGCGTTACTAGTGACCCAAGAGACCCAGTACTTC. Its protein product is CASSLALLVTQETQYF. The rearrangement uses TRBV7-2 and TRBJ2-5, with D perhaps TRBD2 (5 bases). V lost 0 bases and J 1 base, leaving 12 bases between the germline ends. Germline CDR1 reads SGHTA; CDR2 reads FQGNSA. The CDR3 consists of 16 residues.

This clonotype was counted only a few times. The chain joins TRBV7-6 to TRBJ2-3, with 12 bases lining up with TRBD2. CDR1 is SGHVS and CDR2 is FNYEAQ in the germline V gene. There are 15 residues in the CDR3. Germline trimming cut 5 bases from V and 3 bases from J; bases unmatched to any gene: 3. The CDR3 DNA is TGTGCCAGCAGCCCTACTAGCGGGAGGACAGATACGCAGTATTTT. This codes for CASSPTSGRTDTQYF.

A word on this clonotype: An end of the junction does not agree with germline; a read error may underlie this. The V and J genes are TRBV25-1 and TRBJ2-1, with D unresolved. This CDR3 region has 11 residues. The germline V gene encodes CDR1 MGHDK and CDR2 SYGVNS. The CDR3 sequence: CSANAGNEQFF. The CDR3, as DNA: TGCAGTGCTAACGCCGGCAATGAGCAGTTCTTC. The full variable domain, in which reference TRBV25-1 and TRBJ2-1 provide the parts outside the CDR3, is EADIYQTPRYLVIGTGKKITLECSQTMGHDKMYWYQQDPGMELHLIHYSYGVNSTEKGDLSSESTVSRIRTEHFPLTLESARPSHTSQYLCSANAGNEQFFGPGTRLTVL.

On this clonotype: The CDR3 ends on some other residue instead of the conserved phenylalanine or tryptophan, so this is likely a read error. The genes are TRBV2 and TRBJ1-2; 8 nucleotides align to TRBD1. CDR3 length equals 16 residues. J lost 6 bases, V lost 5 bases, and 14 bases had no gene match. Germline CDR1 is SNHLY and CDR2 is FYNNEI. The CDR3 here is CASSLVGGQGYHGYTL. In DNA, the CDR3 is TGTGCCAGCAGTTTAGTTGGAGGACAGGGTTATCATGGCTACACCCTC.